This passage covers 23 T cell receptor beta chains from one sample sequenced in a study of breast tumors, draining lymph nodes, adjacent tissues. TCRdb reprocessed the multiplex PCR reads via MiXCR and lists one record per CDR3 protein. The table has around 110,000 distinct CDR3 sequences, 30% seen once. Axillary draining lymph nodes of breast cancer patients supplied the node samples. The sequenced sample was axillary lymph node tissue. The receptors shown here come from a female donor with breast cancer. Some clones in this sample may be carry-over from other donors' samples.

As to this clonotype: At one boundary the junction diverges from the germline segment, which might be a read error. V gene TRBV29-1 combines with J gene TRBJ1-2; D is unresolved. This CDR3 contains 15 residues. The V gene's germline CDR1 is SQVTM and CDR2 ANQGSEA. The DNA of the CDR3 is TGCGGCGTTTCTTCGGAAAAAGGGTCTATCTATGGCTACACCTTC. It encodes CGVSSEKGSIYGYTF.

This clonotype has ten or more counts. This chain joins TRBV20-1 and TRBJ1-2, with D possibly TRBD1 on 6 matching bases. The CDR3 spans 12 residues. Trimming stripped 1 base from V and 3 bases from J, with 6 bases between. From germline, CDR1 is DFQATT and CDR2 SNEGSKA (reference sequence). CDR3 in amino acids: CSARGQDYGYTF. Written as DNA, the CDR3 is TGCAGTGCTAGAGGACAGGACTATGGCTACACCTTC.

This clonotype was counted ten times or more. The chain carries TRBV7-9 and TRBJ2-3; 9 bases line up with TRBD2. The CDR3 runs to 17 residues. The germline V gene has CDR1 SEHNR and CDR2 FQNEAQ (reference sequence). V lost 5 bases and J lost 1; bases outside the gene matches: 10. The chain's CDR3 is CASSPWASGDRTDTQYF. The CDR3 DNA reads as TGTGCCAGCAGCCCTTGGGCTAGCGGGGACCGCACAGATACGCAGTATTTT.

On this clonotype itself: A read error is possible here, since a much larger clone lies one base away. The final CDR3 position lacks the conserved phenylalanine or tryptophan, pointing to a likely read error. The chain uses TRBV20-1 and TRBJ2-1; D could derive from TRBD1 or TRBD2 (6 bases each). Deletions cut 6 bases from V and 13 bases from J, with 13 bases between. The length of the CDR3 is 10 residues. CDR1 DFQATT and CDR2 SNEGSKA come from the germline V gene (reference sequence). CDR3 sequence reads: CSANREAQFS. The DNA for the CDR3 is TGCAGTGCAAACAGGGAGGCTCAGTTCTCC.

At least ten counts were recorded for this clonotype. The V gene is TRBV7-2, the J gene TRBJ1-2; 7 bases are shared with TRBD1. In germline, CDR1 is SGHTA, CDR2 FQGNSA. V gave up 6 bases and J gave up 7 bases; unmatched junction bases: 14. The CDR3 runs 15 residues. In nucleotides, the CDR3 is TGTGCCAGCAGTCGCCGAGGAGGGGGCGGGGGTGGCTACACCTTC. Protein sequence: CASSRRGGGGGGYTF.

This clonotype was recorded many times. The CDR3 sequence: CSAREGLGYEQYF. CDR3 nucleotides: TGCAGTGCTAGAGAAGGCCTGGGCTACGAGCAGTACTTC. V usage is TRBV20-1 and J usage is TRBJ2-7; the D is unclear. Trimming left V 0 bases short and J 3 bases short, with 9 bases between. The germline CDR1 and CDR2 sequences are DFQATT and SNEGSKA (reference sequence). CDR3 size: 13 residues.

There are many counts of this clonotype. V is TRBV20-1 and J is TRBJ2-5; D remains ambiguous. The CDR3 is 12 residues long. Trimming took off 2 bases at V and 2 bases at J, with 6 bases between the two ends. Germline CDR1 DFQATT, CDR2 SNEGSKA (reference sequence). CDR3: CSARWGQETQYF. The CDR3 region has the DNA TGCAGTGCTAGATGGGGACAAGAGACCCAGTACTTC.

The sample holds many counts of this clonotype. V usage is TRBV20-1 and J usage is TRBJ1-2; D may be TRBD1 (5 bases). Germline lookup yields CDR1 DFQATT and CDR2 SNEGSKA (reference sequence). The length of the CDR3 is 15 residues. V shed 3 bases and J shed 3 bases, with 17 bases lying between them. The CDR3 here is CSASPQLSTDYGYTF. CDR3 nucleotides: TGCAGTGCTAGTCCCCAACTTTCGACAGACTATGGCTACACCTTC.

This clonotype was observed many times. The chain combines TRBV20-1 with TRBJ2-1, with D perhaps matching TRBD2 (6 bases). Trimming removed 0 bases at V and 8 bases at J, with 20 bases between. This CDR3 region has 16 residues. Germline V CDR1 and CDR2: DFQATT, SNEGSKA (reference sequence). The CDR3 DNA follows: TGCAGTGCTAGAGATCAGGACTACCTAGAGGGCTATGAGCAGTTCTTC. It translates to CSARDQDYLEGYEQFF.

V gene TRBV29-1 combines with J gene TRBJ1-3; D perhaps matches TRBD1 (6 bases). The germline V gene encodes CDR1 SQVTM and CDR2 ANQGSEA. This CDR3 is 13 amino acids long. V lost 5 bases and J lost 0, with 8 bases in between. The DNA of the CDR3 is TGCAGCGTTTGGACAGACTCTGGAAACACCATATATTTT. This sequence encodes CSVWTDSGNTIYF.

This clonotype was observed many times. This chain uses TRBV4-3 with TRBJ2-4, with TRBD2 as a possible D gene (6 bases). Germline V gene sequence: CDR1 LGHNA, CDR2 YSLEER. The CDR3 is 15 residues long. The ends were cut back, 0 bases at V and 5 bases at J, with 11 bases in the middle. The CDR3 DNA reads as TGCGCCAGCAGCCAAGAAGGCGGGACCGAAAACATTCAGTACTTC. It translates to CASSQEGGTENIQYF.

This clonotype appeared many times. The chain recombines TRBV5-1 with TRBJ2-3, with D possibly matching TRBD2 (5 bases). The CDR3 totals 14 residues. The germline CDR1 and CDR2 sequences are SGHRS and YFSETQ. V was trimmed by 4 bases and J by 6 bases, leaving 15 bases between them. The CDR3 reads CASSPGVAVDTQYF. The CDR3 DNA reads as TGCGCCAGCAGCCCCGGGGTTGCTGTGGATACGCAGTATTTT.

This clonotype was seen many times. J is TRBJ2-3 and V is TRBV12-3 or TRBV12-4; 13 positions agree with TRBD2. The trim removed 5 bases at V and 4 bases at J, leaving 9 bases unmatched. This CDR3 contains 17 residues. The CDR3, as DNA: TGTGCCAGCAGTGGACTAGCGGGAGTAAGAAGATCAGATACGCAGTATTTT. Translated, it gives CASSGLAGVRRSDTQYF.

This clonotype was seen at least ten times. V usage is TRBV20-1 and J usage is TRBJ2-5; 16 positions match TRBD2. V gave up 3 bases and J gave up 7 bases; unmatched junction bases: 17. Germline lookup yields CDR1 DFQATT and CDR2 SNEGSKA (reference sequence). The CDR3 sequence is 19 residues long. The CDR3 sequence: CSASPAPGLAGGGAVTQYF. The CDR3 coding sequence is TGCAGTGCTAGCCCCGCCCCGGGACTAGCGGGGGGGGGCGCGGTGACCCAGTACTTC.

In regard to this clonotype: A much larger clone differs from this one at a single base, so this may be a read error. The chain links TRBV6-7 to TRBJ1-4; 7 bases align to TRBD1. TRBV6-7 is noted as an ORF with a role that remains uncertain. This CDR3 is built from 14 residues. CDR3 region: CASSQTGQNEELFF. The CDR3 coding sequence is TGTGCCAGCAGTCAAACGGGACAGAATGAAGAACTGTTTTTT.

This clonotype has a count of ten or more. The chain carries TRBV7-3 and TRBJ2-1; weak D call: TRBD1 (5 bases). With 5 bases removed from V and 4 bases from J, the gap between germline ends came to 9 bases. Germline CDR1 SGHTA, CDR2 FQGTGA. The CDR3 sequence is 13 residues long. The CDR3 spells CASSPDTYNEQFF. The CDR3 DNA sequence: TGTGCCAGCAGCCCGGACACTTACAATGAGCAGTTCTTC.

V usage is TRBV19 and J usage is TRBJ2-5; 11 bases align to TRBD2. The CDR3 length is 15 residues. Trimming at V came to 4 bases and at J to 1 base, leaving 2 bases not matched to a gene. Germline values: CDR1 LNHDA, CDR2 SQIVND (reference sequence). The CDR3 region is CASSSGLAGQETQYF. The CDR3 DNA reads TGTGCCAGTAGTAGCGGACTAGCGGGCCAAGAGACCCAGTACTTC.

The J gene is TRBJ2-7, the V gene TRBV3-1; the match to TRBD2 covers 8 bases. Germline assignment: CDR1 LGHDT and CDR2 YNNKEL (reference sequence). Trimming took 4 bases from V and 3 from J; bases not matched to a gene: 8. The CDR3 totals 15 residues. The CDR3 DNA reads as TGTGCCAGCAGCCGGGATACTAGCGGAAACTACGAGCAGTACTTC. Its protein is CASSRDTSGNYEQYF.

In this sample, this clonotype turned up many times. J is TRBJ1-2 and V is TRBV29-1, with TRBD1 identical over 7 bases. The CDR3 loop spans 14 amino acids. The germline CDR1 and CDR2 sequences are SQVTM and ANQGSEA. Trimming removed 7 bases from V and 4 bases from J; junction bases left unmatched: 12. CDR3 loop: CSAPEGAHSYGYTF. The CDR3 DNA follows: TGCAGCGCCCCGGAGGGGGCTCATAGCTATGGCTACACCTTC.

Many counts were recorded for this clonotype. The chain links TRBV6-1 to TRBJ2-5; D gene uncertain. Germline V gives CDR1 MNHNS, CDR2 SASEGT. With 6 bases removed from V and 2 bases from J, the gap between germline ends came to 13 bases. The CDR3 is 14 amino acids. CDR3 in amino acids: CASRVGSRQETQYF. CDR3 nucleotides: TGTGCCAGCAGAGTGGGGTCTAGGCAAGAGACCCAGTACTTC.

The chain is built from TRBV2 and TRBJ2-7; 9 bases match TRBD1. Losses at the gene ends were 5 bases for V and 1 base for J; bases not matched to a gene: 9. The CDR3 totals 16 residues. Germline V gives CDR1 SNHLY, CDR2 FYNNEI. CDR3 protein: CASSSDRGDFSYEQYF. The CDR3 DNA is TGTGCCAGCAGTTCGGACAGGGGCGATTTTTCCTACGAGCAGTACTTC.

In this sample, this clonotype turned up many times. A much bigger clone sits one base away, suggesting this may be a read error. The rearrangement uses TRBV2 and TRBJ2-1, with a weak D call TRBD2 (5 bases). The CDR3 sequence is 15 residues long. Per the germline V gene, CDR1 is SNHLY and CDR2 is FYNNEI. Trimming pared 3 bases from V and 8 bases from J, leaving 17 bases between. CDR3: CASSDEWEYSHEQFF. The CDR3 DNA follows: TGTGCCAGCAGTGACGAGTGGGAGTACTCTCATGAGCAGTTCTTC. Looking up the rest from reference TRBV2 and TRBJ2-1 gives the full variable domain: EPEVTQTPSHQVTQMGQEVILRCVPISNHLYFYWYRQILGQKVEFLVSFYNNEISEKSEIFDDQFSVERPDGSNFTLKIRSTKLEDSAMYFCASSDEWEYSHEQFFGPGTRLTVL.

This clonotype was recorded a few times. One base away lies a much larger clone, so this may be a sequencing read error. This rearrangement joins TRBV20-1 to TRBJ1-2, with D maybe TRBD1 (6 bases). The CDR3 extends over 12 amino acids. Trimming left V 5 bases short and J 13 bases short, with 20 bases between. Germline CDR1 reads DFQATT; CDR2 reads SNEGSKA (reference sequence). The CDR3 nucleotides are TGCAGTGCTTCACGTACGCAGGGGAAGACCACCTTC. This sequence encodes CSASRTQGKTTF.